This T cell receptor beta chain came from a study of radiotherapy plus CTLA-4 blockade in lung cancer. General study findings and limits: Tumor-origin TCR clones grew in blood after radiotherapy plus ipilimumab.

Concerning this clone: Antigen specificity is unknown.

With 8 bases clipped from V and 0 bases from J, the junction kept 18 bases outside the gene matches. The CDR3 has 18 residues. Germline V gene sequence: CDR1 SQVTM, CDR2 ANQGSEA. The protocol was immunoSEQ multiplex PCR, while the TCRdb copy is restricted to in-frame clones and leaves out a portion. The top ten clones hold roughly 15% of a sample with under 100,000 clones, around 83% of them seen once. The source of this sequence is a human donor with non-small cell lung cancer that progressed on radiotherapy plus ipilimumab. This sample comprised peripheral blood, obtained from a patient treated with radiotherapy plus ipilimumab. This chain connects TRBV29-1 to TRBJ2-5; 10 bases map to TRBD1. The CDR3 sequence is CSIEPGQGSLPYQETQYF. The CDR3 DNA reads TGCAGCATCGAACCGGGACAGGGGTCTCTCCCGTACCAAGAGACCCAGTACTTC. Complete variable domain (other parts from reference TRBV29-1 and TRBJ2-5): SAVISQKPSRDICQRGTSLTIQCQVDSQVTMMFWYRQQPGQSLTLIATANQGSEATYESGFVIDKFPISRPNLTFSTLTVSNMSPEDSSIYLCSIEPGQGSLPYQETQYFGPGTRLLVL.